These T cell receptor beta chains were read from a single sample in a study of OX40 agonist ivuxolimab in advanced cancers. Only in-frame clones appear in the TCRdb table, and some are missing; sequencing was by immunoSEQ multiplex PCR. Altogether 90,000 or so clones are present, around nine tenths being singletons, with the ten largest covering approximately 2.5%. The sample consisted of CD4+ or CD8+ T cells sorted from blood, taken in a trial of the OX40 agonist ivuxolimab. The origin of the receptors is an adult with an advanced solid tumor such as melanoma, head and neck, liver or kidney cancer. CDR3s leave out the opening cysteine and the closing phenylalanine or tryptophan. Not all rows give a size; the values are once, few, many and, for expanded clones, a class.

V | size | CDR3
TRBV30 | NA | AWSKGVSTDTQY
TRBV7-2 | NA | ASSQGQRGSPQETQY
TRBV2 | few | ASSGLGGNGKLF
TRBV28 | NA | ASSFWGGETQY
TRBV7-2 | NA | ASSPRLAGPYEQY
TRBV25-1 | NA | ASSDPEVRVRETQY
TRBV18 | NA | ASSPAGTATSSYEQY
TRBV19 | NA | ASSIGANTGELF
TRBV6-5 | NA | ASSPRPPLYT
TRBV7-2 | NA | ASSLAYTDTQY
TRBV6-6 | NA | ASTGTAWMNTEAF
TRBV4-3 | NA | ASSQAVGGGYEQY
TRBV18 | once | ASSPPAGGPYEQY
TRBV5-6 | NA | ASSGDRVTEQF
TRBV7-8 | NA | ASSFSGGRVNEQF
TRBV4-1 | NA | ASSQEIRTPGSETQY
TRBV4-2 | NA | ASSADRRTDTQY
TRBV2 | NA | ARTPPGNYGYT
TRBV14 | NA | ASSQTGSRAYEQY
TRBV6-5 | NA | ASMQGTAGELF
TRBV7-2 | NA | ASSRRLVSSYEQY
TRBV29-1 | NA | SGTMGGPLYEQY
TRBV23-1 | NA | ASSPPPGVNRGRLEDAGLQAF
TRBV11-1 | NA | ASSLDGLAGPSMFNEQF